The present T cell receptor beta chain was sequenced within a study of blood T cells in healthy people across ages. PCR was performed a second time for about 7 to 12 cycles using a sample-barcoded 5' primer and a J-beta primer mix. From the 5' RACE reads, TCRdb called clonotypes with MiXCR, one entry per CDR3 protein. The sample lists roughly 1,500,000 distinct CDR3 sequences; 35% to 45% were seen once. At least 6 micrograms of total RNA were extracted per sample. Notes on the study in general: Investigators viewed diversity estimates from one million T cells as underestimates, the study reported.

This CDR3 spans 15 amino acids. Germline V gene lookup returns CDR1 SGHTA and CDR2 FQGNSA. With 2 bases clipped from V and 5 bases from J, the junction kept 6 bases outside the gene matches. Notes on this clonotype: Its antigen remains unknown.

This TCR derives from a young woman in good health. Material: blood. The V gene is TRBV7-2, the J gene TRBJ2-5; 9 bases match TRBD2. The CDR3, as DNA: TGTGCCAGCAGCTTAAGCGGGGGGACCGTGGAGACCCAGTACTTC. This encodes CASSLSGGTVETQYF.